The rows below give T cell receptor beta chains drawn from one sample of a study of T-cell memory formation after mild COVID-19. TCRdb re-analysed the 5' RACE reads in MiXCR, keeping a single row per CDR3 protein. The sample contains hundreds of thousands of distinct CDR3 sequences, 28% of which appear only once. Sample: PBMCs or a T cell subset sorted from them (not recorded which). These receptors originate from an adult woman who had mild COVID-19 (a few samples of this study predate the infection). Cell type and time point are not known. The CDR3 runs from the conserved cysteine through the conserved F or W. The D gene is left open where the match is weak. Not every row has a clone size; where given, it reads once, few, many or a size class.

J gene	V gene	clone size	D gene	CDR3 DNA	CDR3 protein
TRBJ2-1	TRBV7-9	-	-	TGTGCCAGCAGCTCCCCAATCGGTGAGCAGTTCTTC	CASSSPIGEQFF
TRBJ2-4	TRBV12-3/TRBV12-4	-	TRBD1	TGTGCCAGCAGTAACGACAGGGTCGGGCCCAAAAACATTCAGTACTTC	CASSNDRVGPKNIQYF
TRBJ2-5	TRBV6-5	-	-	TGTGCCAGCAGTCGCCTAACTAGGTCGGAAGAGACCCAGTACTTC	CASSRLTRSEETQYF
TRBJ2-1	TRBV19	few	TRBD2	TGTGCCAGTAGTATAGTCGGGATAGCGGGACACAATGAGCAGTTCTTC	CASSIVGIAGHNEQFF
TRBJ1-1	TRBV5-1	few	TRBD1	TGCGCCAGCAGCCCCGGACAGGGGGCTACCTCTGGAGCTTTCTTT	CASSPGQGATSGAFF
TRBJ2-1	TRBV7-9	-	TRBD2	TGTGCCAGCAACCGACTAGCGGGCAACAATGAGCAGTTCTTC	CASNRLAGNNEQFF
TRBJ2-7	TRBV21-1	-	-	TGTGCCAGCAGCAAAGAATTTTTAAGCGGGACAGGGAGGTACGAGCAGTACTTC	CASSKEFLSGTGRYEQYF
TRBJ2-2	TRBV6-2/TRBV6-3	-	-	TGTGCCAGCAGTCCGCACCGGGGACCAGTTACCGGGGAGCTGTTTTTT	CASSPHRGPVTGELFF
TRBJ2-1	TRBV6-1	-	TRBD1	TGTGCCAGCAGTGGCCCCCACCGGGACAGGGGGCCCAATGAGCAGTTCTTC	CASSGPHRDRGPNEQFF
TRBJ2-7	TRBV20-1	few	TRBD2	TGCAGTGCTAGCCCCGGGACTAGCTTTCAGTACTTC	CSASPGTSFQYF
TRBJ2-7	TRBV11-2	few	TRBD2	TGTGCCAGCAGCTCGGGACTAGCGGGGCCACTCACCTACGAGCAGTACTTC	CASSSGLAGPLTYEQYF
TRBJ2-2	TRBV20-1	few	-	TGCAGTGCTAGAGAGGCAGGGCGGGCCGGGGAGCTGTTTTTT	CSAREAGRAGELFF
TRBJ1-1	TRBV29-1	few	-	TGCAGCGTCAGGGCAAACACTGAAGCTTTCTTT	CSVRANTEAFF
TRBJ2-5	TRBV3-1	-	-	TGTGCCAGCAGCCCCTCCGGACTGGGTAATCCGACCCAGTACTTC	CASSPSGLGNPTQYF
TRBJ2-2	TRBV12-3/TRBV12-4	-	-	TGTGCCAGCAGGGACCTTCGGGACACCGGGGAGCTGTTTTTT	CASRDLRDTGELFF